A single T cell receptor beta chain is shown here with its context. The data are from a study of blood T cell repertoires in COVID-19. About the research overall: Acute and convalescent COVID-19 samples came from the United States, Italy and Spain.

Libraries were prepared by immunoSEQ multiplex PCR; TCRdb keeps only in-frame clonotypes and omits some of them. The data hold under 300,000 clones, with around 87% observed a single time. This CDR3 spans 14 amino acids. Germline V gives CDR1 SGHNT, CDR2 YYREEE (reference sequence). V lost 5 bases and J lost 6, with 12 bases in between. The chain recombines TRBV5-4 with TRBJ1-6; D call uncertain. The receptor was isolated from a woman aged 70-85 years with active or convalescent COVID-19. Source material: peripheral blood. The CDR3 is CASSTDGINSPLHF. CDR3 coding DNA: TGTGCCAGCAGTACTGACGGGATTAATTCACCCCTCCACTTT.